This entry lists 6 T cell receptor beta chains sequenced from one sample in a study of cytomegalovirus exposure and HLA in healthy donors. The PCR ran on 60 Vbeta and 13 Jbeta primers. Profiled with immunoSEQ multiplex PCR; TCRdb holds only in-frame clones, not every one. The sample includes about 130,000 clones, 80% of them seen just once. The sequenced material came from PBMCs. These receptors were obtained from a woman between 40 and 55 years old in good health and CMV-seronegative.

The chain joins TRBV27 to TRBJ2-5; the D gene is possibly TRBD2 (6 bases). Deletions cut 3 bases from V and 2 bases from J, with 16 bases between. The CDR3 has 16 amino acids. Germline V gene lookup returns CDR1 MNHEY and CDR2 SMNVEV (reference sequence). Here the CDR3 DNA reads TGTGCCAGCAGTTTGCTCTCCTCCGGGGGTCAAGAGACCCAGTACTTC. Its protein product is CASSLLSSGGQETQYF.

The rearrangement links TRBV7-6 to TRBJ2-2; 14 bases are a match to TRBD2. The germline gives CDR1 SGHVS, CDR2 FNYEAQ. J was trimmed by 7 bases and V by 5 bases; bases with no gene match: 15. The CDR3 length is 19 residues. CDR3 amino acids: CASSRLGLAGGKTGGELFF. CDR3 nucleotide sequence: TGTGCCAGCAGCCGACTAGGACTAGCGGGAGGAAAGACGGGCGGGGAGCTGTTTTTT. The complete variable domain, with remaining parts taken from reference TRBV7-6 and TRBJ2-2, reads GAGVSQSPRYKVTKRGQDVALRCDPISGHVSLYWYRQALGQGPEFLTYFNYEAQQDKSGLPNDRFSAERPEGSISTLTIQRTEQRDSAMYRCASSRLGLAGGKTGGELFFGEGSRLTVL.

V is TRBV10-3 and J is TRBJ1-1; TRBD1 aligns across 7 bases. J lost 5 bases, V lost 2 bases, and 8 bases had no gene match. This CDR3 is 15 amino acids long. Germline V gives CDR1 ENHRY, CDR2 SYGVKD. CDR3 sequence reads: CAISEPRQGRTEAFF. In DNA form, the CDR3 reads TGTGCCATCAGTGAGCCCAGACAGGGAAGGACTGAAGCTTTCTTT.

The CDR3 DNA sequence: TGTGCCAGCAGTTTATCCTTTTCGCGGACAGGGCCTGGCTACACCTTC. Its translation: CASSLSFSRTGPGYTF. This rearrangement joins TRBV27 to TRBJ1-2, with 8 bases fitting TRBD1. Trimming took 0 bases from V and 7 from J; bases not matched to a gene: 10. The CDR3 sequence is 16 residues long. Germline lookup yields CDR1 MNHEY and CDR2 SMNVEV (reference sequence).

This clone was seen a single time. This chain joins TRBV11-2 and TRBJ2-2; the D is unclear. Deletions cut 0 bases from V and 3 bases from J, with 5 bases between. Germline V CDR1 and CDR2: SGHAT, FQNNGV. This CDR3 has 14 residues. The CDR3 reads CASSLDVYTGELFF. CDR3 sequence (DNA): TGTGCCAGCAGCTTAGACGTGTACACCGGGGAGCTGTTTTTT. Full variable domain (missing parts from reference TRBV11-2 and TRBJ2-2): EAGVAQSPRYKIIEKRQSVAFWCNPISGHATLYWYQQILGQGPKLLIQFQNNGVVDDSQLPKDRFSAERLKGVDSTLKIQPAKLEDSAVYLCASSLDVYTGELFFGEGSRLTVL.

Of note for this clone: Mismatch with germline at one junction end may stem from a read error. This chain uses TRBV6-6 with TRBJ1-1; 8 bases fit TRBD1. Looked up from germline, CDR1 is MNHNY and CDR2 is SVGAGI (reference sequence). This CDR3 comprises 15 residues. CDR3 sequence: CSSSSLTGGNTEAFF. CDR3 bases: TGTTCCAGCAGTTCCCTCACAGGGGGGAACACTGAAGCTTTCTTT.